This T cell receptor (beta chain) is drawn from a study of cytomegalovirus exposure and HLA in healthy donors. 60 Vbeta and 13 Jbeta primers were used in PCR. The authors' processing: It was a later analysis that counted tens of millions of unique TCR beta chains, of which roughly 10 million were shared. The method was immunoSEQ multiplex PCR; TCRdb's version includes in-frame clones alone and lacks a portion of them. V and J calls and clone size are copied from that table; D and trimming were computed from the DNA. The table lists more than 45,000 clones. Of note for this clone: As yet, its antigen is unknown.

Study-wide points: Reports indicated that the classifier achieved high specificity and sensitivity in diagnosing cytomegalovirus status. Later analysis identified several of the most significant clusters that appeared linked to common viral pathogens. Presence/absence analyses assumed roughly uniform sequencing depth across donors.

Per germline, CDR1 MNHNS and CDR2 SASEGT. CDR3 length: 14 amino acids. V was cut by 5 bases and J by 8 bases, with 18 bases left in between. Sequencing was done on a sample of PBMCs. The gene calls are TRBV6-1 and TRBJ1-2, with D perhaps TRBD1 (5 bases). The clonotype comes from a woman in her forties in good health and CMV-seronegative. CDR3 sequence reads: CASSYAAGMRGYTF. The CDR3 bases are TGTGCCAGCAGTTATGCCGCAGGGATGAGAGGCTACACCTTC.